Reported below is one T cell receptor (beta chain). Its antigen is still unknown. The CDR3 has 13 amino acids. From germline, CDR1 is SGDLS and CDR2 YYNGEE. V dropped 1 base and J dropped 2 bases, with 6 bases sitting between them. The record originates from a study of cytomegalovirus exposure and HLA in healthy donors. About the study: A preliminary data release comprised 80 million or so unique TCRs obtained from HLA-typed donors.

PCR primers comprised 60 Vbeta and 13 Jbeta primers. Sequenced by immunoSEQ multiplex PCR; TCRdb stores in-frame clones only, minus some. Of 36,000 or so clones listed, around 83% are singletons. The study, taken as a whole, reports: What a later analysis showed was that several of the most significant clusters appeared linked to common viral pathogens.

The specimen sequenced was PBMCs. V gene TRBV9 combines with J gene TRBJ1-2, with D unresolved. This sequence was found in a woman aged 18-29 years in good health and CMV-seronegative. The CDR3 DNA sequence: TGTGCCAGCAGCGTAACGGAGAACTATGGCTACACCTTC. Translated, it gives CASSVTENYGYTF.